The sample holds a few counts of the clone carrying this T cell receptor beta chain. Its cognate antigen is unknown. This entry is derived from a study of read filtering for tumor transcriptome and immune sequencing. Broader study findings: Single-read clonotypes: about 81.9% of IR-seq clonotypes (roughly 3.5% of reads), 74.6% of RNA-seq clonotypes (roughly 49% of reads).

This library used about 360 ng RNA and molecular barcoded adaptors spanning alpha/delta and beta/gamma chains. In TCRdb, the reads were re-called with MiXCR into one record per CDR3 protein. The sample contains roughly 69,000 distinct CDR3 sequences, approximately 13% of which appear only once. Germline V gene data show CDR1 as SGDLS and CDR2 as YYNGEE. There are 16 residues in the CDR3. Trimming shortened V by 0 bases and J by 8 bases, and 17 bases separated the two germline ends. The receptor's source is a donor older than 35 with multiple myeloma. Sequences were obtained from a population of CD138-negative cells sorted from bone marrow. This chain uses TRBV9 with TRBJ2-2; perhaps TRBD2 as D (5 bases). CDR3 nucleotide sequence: TGTGCCAGCAGCGTAGCCCCAACGCGAGGGTCTGGGGAGCTGTTTTTT. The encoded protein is CASSVAPTRGSGELFF.